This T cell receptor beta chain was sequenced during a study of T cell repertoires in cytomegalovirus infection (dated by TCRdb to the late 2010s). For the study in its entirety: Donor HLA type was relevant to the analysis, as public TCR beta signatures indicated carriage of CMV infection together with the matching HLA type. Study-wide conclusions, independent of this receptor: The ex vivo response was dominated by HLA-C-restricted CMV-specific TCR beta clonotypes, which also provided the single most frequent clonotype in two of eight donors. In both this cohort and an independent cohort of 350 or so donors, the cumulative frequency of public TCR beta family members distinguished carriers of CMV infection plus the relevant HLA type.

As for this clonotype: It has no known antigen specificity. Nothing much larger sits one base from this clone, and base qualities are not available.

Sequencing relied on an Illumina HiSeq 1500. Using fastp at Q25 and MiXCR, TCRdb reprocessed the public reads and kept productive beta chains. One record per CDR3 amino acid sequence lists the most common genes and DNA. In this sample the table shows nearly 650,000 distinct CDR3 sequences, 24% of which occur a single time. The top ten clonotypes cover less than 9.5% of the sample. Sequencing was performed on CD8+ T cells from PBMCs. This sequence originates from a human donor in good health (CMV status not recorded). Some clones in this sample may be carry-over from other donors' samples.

This receptor carries the CDR3 CSATTIRTGGSEGEKLFF. The nucleotide sequence reads as follows: TGCAGTGCCACCACGATCCGGACCGGTGGCAGCGAGGGTGAAAAACTGTTTTTT. The chain uses TRBV20-1 and TRBJ1-4, with the D gene too uncertain to name. CDR1 DFQATT and CDR2 SNEGSKA were looked up in the germline V gene (reference sequence). The CDR3 numbers 18 residues from cysteine through phenylalanine. Only CDR3 DNA remains: 54 bases, in frame from the first base. Trimming at the junction amounts to 6 bases on V and 7 bases on J, and the germline ends lie 30 bases apart.